This T cell receptor (beta chain) was retrieved from a study of blood T cells in healthy people across ages. Total RNA amounts of at least 6 micrograms were extracted per sample. Combining a sample-barcoded 5' primer with a J-beta primer mix, a second PCR ran for roughly 6 to 11 cycles. TCRdb independently ran MiXCR on the 5' RACE reads; one entry per CDR3 protein. The sample records over 450,000 distinct CDR3 sequences, 24% being singletons. Germline CDR1 is SGHTA and CDR2 is FQGTGA. This CDR3 has 17 residues. V was pared by 0 bases and J by 1 base, with 14 bases between. This clonotype was seen once. The same sample was also used in a study of T cells of mothers and their children. From that paper: The TCR beta CDR3 read count exceeded 9.5 million for each mother and was about 3 million for each child. Related and unrelated pairs show similar shaping of TCR recombination output by thymic selection. Slightly higher but non-significant overlap marked related mother-child pairs versus unrelated pairs.

The sample was blood. J is TRBJ2-3 and V is TRBV7-3; D uncertain. This receptor was identified in a boy between 10 and 17 years old in good health. CDR3 protein: CASSLTSGFFGTDTQYF. DNA of the CDR3: TGTGCCAGCAGCTTAACGTCCGGGTTTTTCGGCACAGATACGCAGTATTTT.